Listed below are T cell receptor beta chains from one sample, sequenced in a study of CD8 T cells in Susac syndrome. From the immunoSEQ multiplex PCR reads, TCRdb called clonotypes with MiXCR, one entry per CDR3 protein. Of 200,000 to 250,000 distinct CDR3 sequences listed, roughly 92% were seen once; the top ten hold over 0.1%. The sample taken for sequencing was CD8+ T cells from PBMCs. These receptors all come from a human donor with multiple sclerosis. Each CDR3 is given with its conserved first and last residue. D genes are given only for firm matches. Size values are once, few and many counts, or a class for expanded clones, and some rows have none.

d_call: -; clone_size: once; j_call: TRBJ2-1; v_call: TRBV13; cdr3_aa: CASSLGRRTQTTRDEQFF; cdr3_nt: TGTGCCAGCAGCTTAGGTCGGCGGACTCAAACAACTAGGGATGAGCAGTTCTTC
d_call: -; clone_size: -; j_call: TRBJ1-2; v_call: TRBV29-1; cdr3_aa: CSVEDGGSYGYTF; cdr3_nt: TGCAGCGTTGAAGATGGGGGCAGCTATGGCTACACCTTC
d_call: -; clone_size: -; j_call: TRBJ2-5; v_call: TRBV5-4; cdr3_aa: CASSLAAQETQYF; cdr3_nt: TGTGCCAGCAGCTTGGCCGCCCAAGAGACCCAGTACTTC
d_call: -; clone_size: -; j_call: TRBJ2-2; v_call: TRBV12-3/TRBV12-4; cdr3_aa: CASSIGQTGELFF; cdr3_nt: TGTGCCAGCAGTATCGGACAGACCGGGGAGCTGTTTTTT
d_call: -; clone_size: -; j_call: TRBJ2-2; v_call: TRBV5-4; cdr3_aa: CASSLNRGRGTGELFF; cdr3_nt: TGTGCCAGCAGCTTGAACAGGGGGAGGGGCACCGGGGAGCTGTTTTTT
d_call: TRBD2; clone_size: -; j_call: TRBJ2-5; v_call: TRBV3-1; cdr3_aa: CASSQDPSSGETQYF; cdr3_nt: TGTGCCAGCAGCCAAGATCCCTCTAGCGGTGAGACCCAGTACTTC
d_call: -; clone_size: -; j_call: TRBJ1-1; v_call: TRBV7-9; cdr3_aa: CASSHTGGTEAFF; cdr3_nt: TGTGCCAGCAGCCACACGGGGGGAACTGAAGCTTTCTTT
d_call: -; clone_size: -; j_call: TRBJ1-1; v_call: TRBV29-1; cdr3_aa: CSGSRDTPEGGQNGTEAFF; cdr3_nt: TGCAGCGGGTCCCGGGACACCCCAGAGGGAGGACAAAACGGCACTGAAGCTTTCTTT
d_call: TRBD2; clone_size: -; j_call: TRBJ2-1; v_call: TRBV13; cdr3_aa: CASSLDGGGADEQFF; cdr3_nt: TGTGCCAGCAGCTTAGATGGCGGGGGGGCGGATGAGCAGTTCTTC
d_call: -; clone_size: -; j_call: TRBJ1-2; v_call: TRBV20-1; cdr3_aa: CSPRDQSGVYGYTF; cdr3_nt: TGCAGTCCAAGGGACCAGTCAGGGGTCTATGGCTACACCTTC
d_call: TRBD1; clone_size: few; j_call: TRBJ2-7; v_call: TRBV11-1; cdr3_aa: CASSPGQGAYEQYF; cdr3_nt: TGCGCCAGCAGTCCGGGACAGGGGGCCTACGAGCAGTACTTC
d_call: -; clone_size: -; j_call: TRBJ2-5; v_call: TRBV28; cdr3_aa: CASSFAREAQYF; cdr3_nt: TGTGCCAGCAGTTTCGCCAGGGAGGCCCAGTACTTC
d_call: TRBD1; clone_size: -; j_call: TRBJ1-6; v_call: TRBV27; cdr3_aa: CASSSGQGWDSPLHF; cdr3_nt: TGTGCCAGCAGTTCGGGACAGGGTTGGGATTCACCCCTCCACTTT
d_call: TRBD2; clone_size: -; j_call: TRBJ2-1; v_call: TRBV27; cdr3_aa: CASSTISGSLDNEQFF; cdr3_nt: TGTGCCAGCAGCACCATTAGCGGGAGTTTGGACAATGAGCAGTTCTTC
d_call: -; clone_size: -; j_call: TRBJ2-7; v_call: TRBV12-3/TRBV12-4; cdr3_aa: CASSLGVRVYEQYF; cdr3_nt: TGTGCCAGCAGTTTAGGTGTCAGGGTCTACGAGCAGTACTTC
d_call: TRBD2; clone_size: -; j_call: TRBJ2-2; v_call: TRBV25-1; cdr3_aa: CASRRREPTGELFF; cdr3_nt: TGTGCCAGCAGGAGGCGGGAGCCCACCGGGGAGCTGTTTTTT
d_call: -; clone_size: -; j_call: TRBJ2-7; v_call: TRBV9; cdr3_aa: CASSPHGGEQYF; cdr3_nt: TGTGCCAGCAGCCCGCATGGAGGGGAGCAGTACTTC
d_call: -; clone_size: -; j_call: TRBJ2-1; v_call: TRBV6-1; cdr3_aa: CASSDLPPGNEQFF; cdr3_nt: TGTGCCAGCAGTGACTTGCCCCCTGGCAATGAGCAGTTCTTC
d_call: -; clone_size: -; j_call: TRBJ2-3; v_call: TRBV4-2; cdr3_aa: CASSQRVSGADTQYF; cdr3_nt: TGTGCCAGCAGCCAACGGGTGTCGGGCGCAGATACGCAGTATTTT
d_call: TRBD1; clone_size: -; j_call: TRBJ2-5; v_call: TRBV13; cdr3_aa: CASSVQGETQYF; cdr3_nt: TGTGCCAGCAGCGTACAGGGGGAGACCCAGTACTTC
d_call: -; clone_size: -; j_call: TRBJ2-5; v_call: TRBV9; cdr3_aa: CASSVGGQETQYF; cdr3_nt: TGTGCCAGCAGCGTAGGGGGGCAAGAGACCCAGTACTTC
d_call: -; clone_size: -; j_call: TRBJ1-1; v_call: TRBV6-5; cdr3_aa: CASSYQGGNTEAFF; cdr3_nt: TGTGCCAGCAGTTATCAAGGCGGGAACACTGAAGCTTTCTTT
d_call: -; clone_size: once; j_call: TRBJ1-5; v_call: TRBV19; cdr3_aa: CASSILGLGNQPQHF; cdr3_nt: TGTGCCAGTAGTATTTTAGGGTTGGGCAATCAGCCCCAGCATTTT
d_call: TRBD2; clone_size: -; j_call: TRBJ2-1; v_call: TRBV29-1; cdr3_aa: CSVAGSTSGGVNEQFF; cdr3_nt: TGCAGCGTTGCGGGTTCGACTAGCGGGGGAGTAAATGAGCAGTTCTTC
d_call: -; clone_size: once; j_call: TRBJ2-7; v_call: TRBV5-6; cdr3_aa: CASSLGVGGYEQYF; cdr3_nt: TGTGCCAGCAGCTTGGGGGTAGGGGGCTACGAGCAGTACTTC
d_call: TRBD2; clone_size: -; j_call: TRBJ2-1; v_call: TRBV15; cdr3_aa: CATTSIAGTSGSHNEQFF; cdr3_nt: TGTGCCACCACTTCCATAGCCGGGACTAGCGGGAGCCACAATGAGCAGTTCTTC
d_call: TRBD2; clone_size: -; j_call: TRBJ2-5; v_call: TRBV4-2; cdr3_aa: CASSQQYPTSMSRETQYF; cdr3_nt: TGTGCCAGCAGCCAGCAATATCCGACTAGCATGAGCAGAGAGACCCAGTACTTC
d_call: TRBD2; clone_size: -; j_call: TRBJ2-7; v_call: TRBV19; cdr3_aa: CASSIVRLAGKGLAYEQYF; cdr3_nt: TGTGCCAGTAGTATCGTCCGGCTAGCGGGAAAAGGATTAGCCTACGAGCAGTACTTC
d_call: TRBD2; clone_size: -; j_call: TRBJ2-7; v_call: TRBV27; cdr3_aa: CASSPILAGDYEQYF; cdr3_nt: TGTGCCAGCAGTCCTATACTAGCGGGGGACTACGAGCAGTACTTC
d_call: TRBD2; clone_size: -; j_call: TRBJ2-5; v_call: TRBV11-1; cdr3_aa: CASSWTSGGKETQYF; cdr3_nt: TGTGCCAGCAGCTGGACTAGCGGGGGGAAAGAGACCCAGTACTTC
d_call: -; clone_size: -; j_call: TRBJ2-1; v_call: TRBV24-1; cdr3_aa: CATSDSHEQFF; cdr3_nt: TGTGCCACCAGTGATTCCCATGAGCAGTTCTTC
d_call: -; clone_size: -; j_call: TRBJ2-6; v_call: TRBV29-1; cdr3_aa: CSVEDPGVGANVLTF; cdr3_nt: TGCAGCGTTGAAGATCCCGGAGTCGGGGCCAACGTCCTGACTTTC
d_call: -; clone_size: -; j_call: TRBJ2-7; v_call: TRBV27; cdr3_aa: CASSLSGQAPYEQYF; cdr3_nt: TGTGCCAGCAGTTTATCAGGGCAGGCTCCCTACGAGCAGTACTTC
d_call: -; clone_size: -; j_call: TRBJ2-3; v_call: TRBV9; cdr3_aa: CASSEGAGGTDTQYF; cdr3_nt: TGTGCCAGCAGCGAGGGAGCAGGGGGCACAGATACGCAGTATTTT
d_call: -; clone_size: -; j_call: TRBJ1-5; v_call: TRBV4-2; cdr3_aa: CASSQFDSNQPQHF; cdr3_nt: TGTGCCAGCAGTCAGTTTGATAGCAATCAGCCCCAGCATTTT
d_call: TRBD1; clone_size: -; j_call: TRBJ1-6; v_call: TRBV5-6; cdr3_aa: CASSFSDRTTYNSPLHF; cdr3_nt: TGTGCCAGCAGTTTCTCGGACAGGACTACCTATAATTCACCCCTCCACTTT
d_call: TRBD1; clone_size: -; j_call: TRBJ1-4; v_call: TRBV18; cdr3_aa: CASSPRIGQGDAEKLFF; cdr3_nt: TGTGCCAGCTCACCGAGAATAGGACAGGGAGATGCTGAAAAACTGTTTTTT
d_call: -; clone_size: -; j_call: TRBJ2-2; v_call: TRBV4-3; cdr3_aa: CASSHVLGLPDTGELFF; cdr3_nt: TGCGCCAGCAGCCACGTCCTGGGACTTCCTGACACCGGGGAGCTGTTTTTT
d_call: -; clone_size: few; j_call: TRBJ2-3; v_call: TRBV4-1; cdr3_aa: CASSQEASSTDTQYF; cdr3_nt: TGCGCCAGCAGCCAAGAAGCCAGTAGCACAGATACGCAGTATTTT
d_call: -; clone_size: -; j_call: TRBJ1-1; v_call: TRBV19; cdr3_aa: CASSPQGLYTEAFF; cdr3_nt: TGTGCCAGTAGTCCCCAGGGTTTGTACACTGAAGCTTTCTTT
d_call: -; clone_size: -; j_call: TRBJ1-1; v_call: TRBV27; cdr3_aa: CASSLGRGVEAFF; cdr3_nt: TGTGCCAGCAGTTTAGGGAGGGGGGTTGAAGCTTTCTTT
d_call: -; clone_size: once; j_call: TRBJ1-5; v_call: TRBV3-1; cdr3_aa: CASSQGGGAAYSNQPQHF; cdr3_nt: TGTGCCAGCAGCCAAGGCGGGGGGGCCGCTTATAGCAATCAGCCCCAGCATTTT
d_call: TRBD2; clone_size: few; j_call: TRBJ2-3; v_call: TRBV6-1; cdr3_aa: CASSPGTSGDTQYF; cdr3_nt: TGTGCCAGCAGTCCCGGGACTAGCGGAGATACGCAGTATTTT
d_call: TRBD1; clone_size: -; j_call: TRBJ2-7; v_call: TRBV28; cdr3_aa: CASSWDRGNEQYF; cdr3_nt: TGTGCCAGCAGTTGGGACAGGGGTAACGAGCAGTACTTC
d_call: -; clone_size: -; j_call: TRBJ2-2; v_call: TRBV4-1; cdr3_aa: CASSQAQNTGELFF; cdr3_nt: TGCGCCAGCAGCCAAGCACAGAACACCGGGGAGCTGTTTTTT
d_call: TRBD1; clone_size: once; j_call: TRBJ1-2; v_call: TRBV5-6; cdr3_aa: CASSLDTGGTYYGYTF; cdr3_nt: TGTGCCAGCAGCTTGGACACAGGGGGAACATACTATGGCTACACCTTC
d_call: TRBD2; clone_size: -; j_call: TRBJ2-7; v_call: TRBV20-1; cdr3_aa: CSAWTSGSSYEQYF; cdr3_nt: TGCAGTGCTTGGACTAGCGGGTCTTCCTACGAGCAGTACTTC
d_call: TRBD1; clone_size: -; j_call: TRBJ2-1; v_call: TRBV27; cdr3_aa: CASSQGARYNEQFF; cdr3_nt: TGTGCCAGCAGCCAGGGGGCGCGATACAATGAGCAGTTCTTC
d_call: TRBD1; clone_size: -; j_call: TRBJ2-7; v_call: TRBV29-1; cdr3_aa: CSVGQGASYEQYF; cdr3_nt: TGCAGCGTTGGACAGGGGGCCTCCTACGAGCAGTACTTC
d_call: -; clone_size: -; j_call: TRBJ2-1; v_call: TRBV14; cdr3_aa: CASSQMPYNEQFF; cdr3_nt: TGTGCCAGCAGCCAAATGCCATACAATGAGCAGTTCTTC
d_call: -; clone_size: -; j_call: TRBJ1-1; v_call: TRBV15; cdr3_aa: CATSSSGKNTEAFF; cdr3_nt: TGTGCCACCAGCAGTTCAGGGAAGAACACTGAAGCTTTCTTT